These 3 T cell receptor beta chains came from one sample sequenced in a study of blood T cell repertoires in COVID-19. Only in-frame clones appear in the TCRdb table, and some are missing; sequencing was by immunoSEQ multiplex PCR. There are roughly 200,000 clones in the sample; 87% occur only once, and approximately 12% lies in the top ten. Sequencing used peripheral blood. These receptors all stem from a woman aged 18 to 35 who had recovered from COVID-19.

V usage is TRBV12-3 or TRBV12-4 and J usage is TRBJ2-5; D is unclear. CDR3 length: 12 amino acids. Trimming stripped 0 bases from V and 6 bases from J, with 5 bases between. The CDR3 is CASSLAGKTQYF. The CDR3 coding sequence is TGTGCCAGCAGTTTAGCGGGCAAGACCCAGTACTTC.

This chain uses TRBV7-2 with TRBJ2-2; 13 bases agree with TRBD2. V was pared by 4 bases and J by 0 bases, with 5 bases of the junction left unmatched. Germline V gives CDR1 SGHTA, CDR2 FQGNSA. The CDR3 is made up of 18 amino acids. CDR3 coding DNA: TGTGCCAGCAGCTCCCTGGGACTAGCGGGACCGAACACCGGGGAGCTGTTTTTT. This sequence encodes CASSSLGLAGPNTGELFF.

This clone has just one count. The chain carries TRBV9 and TRBJ1-3; D is undetermined. CDR3 length: 14 amino acids. V gave up 1 base and J gave up 0 bases, with 5 bases separating them. Germline V gene lookup returns CDR1 SGDLS and CDR2 YYNGEE. The CDR3 sequence is CASSVTDSGNTIYF. In DNA form, the CDR3 reads TGTGCCAGCAGCGTAACAGACTCTGGAAACACCATATATTTT. Full variable domain (rest looked up from reference TRBV9 and TRBJ1-3): DSGVTQTPKHLITATGQRVTLRCSPRSGDLSVYWYQQSLDQGLQFLIQYYNGEERAKGNILERFSAQQFPDLHSELNLSSLELGDSALYFCASSVTDSGNTIYFGEGSWLTVV.